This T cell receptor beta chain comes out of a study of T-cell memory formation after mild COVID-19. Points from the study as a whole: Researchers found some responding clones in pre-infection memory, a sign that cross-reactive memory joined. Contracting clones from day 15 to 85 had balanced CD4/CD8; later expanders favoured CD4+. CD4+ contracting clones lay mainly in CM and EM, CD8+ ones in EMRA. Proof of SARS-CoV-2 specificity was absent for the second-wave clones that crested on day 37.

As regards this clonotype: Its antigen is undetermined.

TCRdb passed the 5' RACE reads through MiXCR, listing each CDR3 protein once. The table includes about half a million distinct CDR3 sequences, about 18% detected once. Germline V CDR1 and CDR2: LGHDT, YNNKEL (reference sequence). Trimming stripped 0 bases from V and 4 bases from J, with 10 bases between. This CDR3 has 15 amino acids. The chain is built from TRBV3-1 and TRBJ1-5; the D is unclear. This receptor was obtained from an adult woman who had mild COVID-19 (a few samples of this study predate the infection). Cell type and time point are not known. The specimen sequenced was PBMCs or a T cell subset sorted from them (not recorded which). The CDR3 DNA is TGTGCCAGCAGCCAAGATCCGAACTTAAATCAGCCCCAGCATTTT. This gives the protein CASSQDPNLNQPQHF. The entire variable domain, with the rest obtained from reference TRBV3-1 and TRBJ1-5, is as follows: DTAVSQTPKYLVTQMGNDKSIKCEQNLGHDTMYWYKQDSKKFLKIMFSYNNKELIINETVPNRFSPKSPDKAHLNLHINSLELGDSAVYFCASSQDPNLNQPQHFGDGTRLSIL.